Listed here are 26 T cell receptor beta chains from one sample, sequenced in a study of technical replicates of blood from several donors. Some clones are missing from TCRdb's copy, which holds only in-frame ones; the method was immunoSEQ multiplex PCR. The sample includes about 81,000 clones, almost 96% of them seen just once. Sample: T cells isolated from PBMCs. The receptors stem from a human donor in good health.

CDR3 nucleotide sequence: TGTGCCAGCAACAGAATCCTGCTGGACTATGGCTACACCTTC. As protein: CASNRILLDYGYTF. The V call is TRBV2, the J call TRBJ1-2, with D uncertain. Germline CDR1 is SNHLY and CDR2 is FYNNEI. V gave up 7 bases and J gave up 3 bases, with 15 bases separating them. The CDR3 is 14 residues long.

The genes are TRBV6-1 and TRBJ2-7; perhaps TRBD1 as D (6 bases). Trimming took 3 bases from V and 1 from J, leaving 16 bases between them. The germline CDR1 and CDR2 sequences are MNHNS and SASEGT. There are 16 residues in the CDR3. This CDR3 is CASSEDRFYPSYEQYF. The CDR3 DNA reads TGTGCCAGCAGTGAGGACAGATTTTACCCTTCCTACGAGCAGTACTTC.

In DNA form, the CDR3 reads TGTGCCAGCAGACTGAATCAGCCCCAGCATTTT. Its protein is CASRLNQPQHF. This chain uses TRBV11-2 with TRBJ1-5; D unresolved. Germline CDR1 and CDR2: SGHAT and FQNNGV. The CDR3 consists of 11 residues. V lost 6 bases to trimming and J lost 4 bases, with 4 bases between them. The full variable domain, in which reference TRBV11-2 and TRBJ1-5 provide the parts outside the CDR3, is EAGVAQSPRYKIIEKRQSVAFWCNPISGHATLYWYQQILGQGPKLLIQFQNNGVVDDSQLPKDRFSAERLKGVDSTLKIQPAKLEDSAVYLCASRLNQPQHFGDGTRLSIL.

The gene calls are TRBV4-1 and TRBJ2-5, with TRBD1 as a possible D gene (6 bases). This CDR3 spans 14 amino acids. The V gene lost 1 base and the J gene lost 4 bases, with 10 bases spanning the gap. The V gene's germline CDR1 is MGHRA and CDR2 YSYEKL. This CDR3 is CASSQGTVGETQYF. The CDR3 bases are TGCGCCAGCAGCCAAGGGACAGTTGGAGAGACCCAGTACTTC.

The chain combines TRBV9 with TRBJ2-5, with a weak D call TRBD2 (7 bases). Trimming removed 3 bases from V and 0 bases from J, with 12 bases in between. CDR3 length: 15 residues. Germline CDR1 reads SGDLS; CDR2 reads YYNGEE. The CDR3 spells CASSDAGADQETQYF. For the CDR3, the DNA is TGTGCCAGCAGCGATGCGGGGGCGGACCAAGAGACCCAGTACTTC.

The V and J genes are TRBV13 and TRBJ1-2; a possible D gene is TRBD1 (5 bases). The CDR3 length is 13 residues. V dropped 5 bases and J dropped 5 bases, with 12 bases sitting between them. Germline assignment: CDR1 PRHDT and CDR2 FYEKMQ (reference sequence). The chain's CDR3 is CASSPWRQYGYTF. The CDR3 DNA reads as TGTGCCAGCAGCCCATGGAGACAGTATGGCTACACCTTC.

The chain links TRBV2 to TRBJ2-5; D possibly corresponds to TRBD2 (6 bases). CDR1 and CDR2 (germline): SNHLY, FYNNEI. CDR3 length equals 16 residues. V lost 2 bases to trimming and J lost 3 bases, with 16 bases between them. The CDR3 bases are TGTGCCAGCAGTGAACCAATAGTGGCGGGGAAAGAGACCCAGTACTTC. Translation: CASSEPIVAGKETQYF.

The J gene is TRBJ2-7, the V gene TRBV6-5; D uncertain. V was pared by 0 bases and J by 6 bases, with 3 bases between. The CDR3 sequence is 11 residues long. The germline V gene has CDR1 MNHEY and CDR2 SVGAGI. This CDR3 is CASSYSSEQYF. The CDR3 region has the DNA TGTGCCAGCAGTTACTCGAGCGAGCAGTACTTC.

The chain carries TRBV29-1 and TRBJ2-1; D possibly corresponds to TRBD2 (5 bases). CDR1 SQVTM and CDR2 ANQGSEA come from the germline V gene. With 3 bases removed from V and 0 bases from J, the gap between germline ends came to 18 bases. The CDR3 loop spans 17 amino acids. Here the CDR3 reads CSVEFRERWSSYNEQFF. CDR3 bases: TGCAGCGTTGAGTTCCGGGAACGGTGGAGCTCCTACAATGAGCAGTTCTTC.

The CDR3 nucleotides are TGTGCCAGCAGCCCTGTCGGGGACGAGCAGTACTTC. Protein sequence: CASSPVGDEQYF. The chain joins TRBV7-2 to TRBJ2-7, with a weak D call TRBD2 (5 bases). Trimming cost V 5 bases and J 5 bases, with 10 bases left between them. CDR3 length: 12 residues. In germline, CDR1 is SGHTA, CDR2 FQGNSA.

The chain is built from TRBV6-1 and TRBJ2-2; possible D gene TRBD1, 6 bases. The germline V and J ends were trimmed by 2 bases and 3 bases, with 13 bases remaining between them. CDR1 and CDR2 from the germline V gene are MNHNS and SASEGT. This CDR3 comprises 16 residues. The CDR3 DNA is TGTGCCAGCAGTGAAACCTGGGGGACATACACCGGGGAGCTGTTTTTT. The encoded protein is CASSETWGTYTGELFF.

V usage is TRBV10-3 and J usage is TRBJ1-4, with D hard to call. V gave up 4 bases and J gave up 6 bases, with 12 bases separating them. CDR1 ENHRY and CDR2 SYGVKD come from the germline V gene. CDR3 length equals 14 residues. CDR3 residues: CAISVLPGDEKLFF. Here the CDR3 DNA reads TGTGCCATCAGTGTACTACCGGGAGATGAAAAACTGTTTTTT.

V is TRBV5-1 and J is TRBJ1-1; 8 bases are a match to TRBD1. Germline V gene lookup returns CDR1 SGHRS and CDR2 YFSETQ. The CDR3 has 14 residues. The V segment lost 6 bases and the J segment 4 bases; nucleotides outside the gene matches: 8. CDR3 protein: CASKPRGQGTEAFF. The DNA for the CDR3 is TGCGCCAGCAAACCCAGGGGGCAGGGCACTGAAGCTTTCTTT.

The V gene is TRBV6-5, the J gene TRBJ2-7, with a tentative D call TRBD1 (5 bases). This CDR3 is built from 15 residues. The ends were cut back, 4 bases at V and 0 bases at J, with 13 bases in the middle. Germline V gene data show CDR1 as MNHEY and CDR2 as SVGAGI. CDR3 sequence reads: CASSFSYGASYEQYF. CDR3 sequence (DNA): TGTGCCAGCAGTTTTTCATATGGGGCCTCCTACGAGCAGTACTTC.

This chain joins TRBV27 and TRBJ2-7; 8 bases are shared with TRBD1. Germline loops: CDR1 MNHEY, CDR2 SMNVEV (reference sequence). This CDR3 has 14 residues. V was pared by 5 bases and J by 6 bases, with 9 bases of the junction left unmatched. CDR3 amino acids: CASSGRQGLGEQYF. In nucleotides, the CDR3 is TGTGCCAGCAGTGGCCGACAGGGGCTCGGCGAGCAGTACTTC.

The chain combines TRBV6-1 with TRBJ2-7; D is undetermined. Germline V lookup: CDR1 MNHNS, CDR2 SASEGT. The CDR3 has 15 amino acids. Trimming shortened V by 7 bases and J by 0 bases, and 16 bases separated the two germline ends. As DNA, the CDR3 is TGTGCCAGCATAAACAGCCCTATAAGCTCCTACGAGCAGTACTTC. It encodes CASINSPISSYEQYF.

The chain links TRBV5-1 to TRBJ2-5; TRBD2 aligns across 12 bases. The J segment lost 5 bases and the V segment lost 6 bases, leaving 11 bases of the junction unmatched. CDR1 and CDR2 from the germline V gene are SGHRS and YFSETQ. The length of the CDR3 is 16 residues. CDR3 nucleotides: TGCGCCAGCACCCCGCTGCAGACTAGCGGGAGCGAGACCCAGTACTTC. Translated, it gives CASTPLQTSGSETQYF.

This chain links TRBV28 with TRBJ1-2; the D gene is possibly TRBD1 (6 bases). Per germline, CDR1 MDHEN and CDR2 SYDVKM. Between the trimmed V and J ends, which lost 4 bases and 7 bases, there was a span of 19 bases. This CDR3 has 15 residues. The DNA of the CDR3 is TGTGCCAGCAGTTCCCCACCCCAGGGGAGCGGTGGCTACACCTTC. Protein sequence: CASSSPPQGSGGYTF.

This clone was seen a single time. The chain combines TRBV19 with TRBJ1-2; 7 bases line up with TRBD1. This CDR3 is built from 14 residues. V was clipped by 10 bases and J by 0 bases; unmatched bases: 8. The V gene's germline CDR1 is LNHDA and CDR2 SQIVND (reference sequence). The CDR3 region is CATWDSQTNYGYTF. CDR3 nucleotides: TGTGCCACTTGGGACAGCCAAACTAACTATGGCTACACCTTC.

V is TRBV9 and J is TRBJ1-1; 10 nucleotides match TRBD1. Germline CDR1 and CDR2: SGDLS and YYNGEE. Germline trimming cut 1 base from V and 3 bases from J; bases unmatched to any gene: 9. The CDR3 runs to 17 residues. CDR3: CASSVLPGQGWDTEAFF. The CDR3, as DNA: TGTGCCAGCAGCGTATTACCGGGACAGGGGTGGGACACTGAAGCTTTCTTT.

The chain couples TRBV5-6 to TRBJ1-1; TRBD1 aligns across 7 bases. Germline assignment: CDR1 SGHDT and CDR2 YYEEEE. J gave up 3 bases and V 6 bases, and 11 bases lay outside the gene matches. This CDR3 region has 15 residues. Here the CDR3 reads CASTRQGLTDTEAFF. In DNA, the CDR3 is TGTGCCAGCACCCGACAGGGCTTAACCGACACTGAAGCTTTCTTT.

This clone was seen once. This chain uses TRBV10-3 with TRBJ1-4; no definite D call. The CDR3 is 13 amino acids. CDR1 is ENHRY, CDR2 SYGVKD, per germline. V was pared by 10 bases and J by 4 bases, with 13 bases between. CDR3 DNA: TGTGCCACCTCGGGAGGCCTTAATGAAAAACTGTTTTTT. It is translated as CATSGGLNEKLFF.

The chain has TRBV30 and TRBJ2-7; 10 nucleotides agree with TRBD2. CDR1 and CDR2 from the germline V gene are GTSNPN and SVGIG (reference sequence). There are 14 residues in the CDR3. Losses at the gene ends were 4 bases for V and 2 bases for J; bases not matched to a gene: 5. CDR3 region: CAWITSGTPYEQYF. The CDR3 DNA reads TGTGCCTGGATAACTAGCGGGACCCCCTACGAGCAGTACTTC.

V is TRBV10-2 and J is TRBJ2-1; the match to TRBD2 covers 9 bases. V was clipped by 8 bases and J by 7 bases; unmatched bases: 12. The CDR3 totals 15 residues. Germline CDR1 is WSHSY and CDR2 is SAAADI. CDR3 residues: CASRQMASGANEQFF. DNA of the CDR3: TGCGCCAGCCGCCAGATGGCTAGCGGGGCGAATGAGCAGTTCTTC.

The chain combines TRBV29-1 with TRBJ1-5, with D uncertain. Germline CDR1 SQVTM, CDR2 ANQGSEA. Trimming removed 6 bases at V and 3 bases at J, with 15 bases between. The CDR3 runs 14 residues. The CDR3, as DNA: TGCAGCGTGCCCGGAGGTCAGCCCAATCAGCCCCAGCATTTT. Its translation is CSVPGGQPNQPQHF.

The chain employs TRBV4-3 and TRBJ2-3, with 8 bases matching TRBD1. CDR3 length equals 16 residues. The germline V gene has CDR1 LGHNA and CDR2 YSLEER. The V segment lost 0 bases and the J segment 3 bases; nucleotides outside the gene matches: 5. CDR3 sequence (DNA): TGCGCCAGCAGCCAAGATTCAGGGGGCGCAACAGATACGCAGTATTTT. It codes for CASSQDSGGATDTQYF.